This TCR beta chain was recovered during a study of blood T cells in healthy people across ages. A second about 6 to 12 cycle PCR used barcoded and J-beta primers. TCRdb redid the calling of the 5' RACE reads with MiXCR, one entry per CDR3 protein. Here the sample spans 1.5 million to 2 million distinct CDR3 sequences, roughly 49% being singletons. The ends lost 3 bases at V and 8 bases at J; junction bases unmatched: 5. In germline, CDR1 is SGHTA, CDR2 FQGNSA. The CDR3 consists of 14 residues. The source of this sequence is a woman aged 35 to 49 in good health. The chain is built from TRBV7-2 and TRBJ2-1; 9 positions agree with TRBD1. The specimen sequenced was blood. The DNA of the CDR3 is TGTGCCAGCAGCTTTTGGGACAGGGCGGATGAGCAGTTCTTC. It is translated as CASSFWDRADEQFF.